The rows below give T cell receptor beta chains drawn from one sample of a study of blood T cell repertoires in COVID-19. Generated by immunoSEQ multiplex PCR, the TCRdb table keeps only in-frame clones and is missing some. The sample has approximately 150,000 clones; around 80% are singletons. The specimen was peripheral blood. The receptors here all came from a woman aged 55-70 years with acute or convalescent COVID-19. The CDR3 runs from the conserved cysteine through the conserved F or W. The D gene is left open where the match is weak. Only part of the rows carry a size: once, few, many, or a class if the clone is expanded.

clone_size j_call d_call v_call cdr3_nt cdr3_aa
once TRBJ2-2 . TRBV7-3 TGTGCCAGCAGCTTTGGCACGCGGTCCGGGGAGCTGTTTTTT CASSFGTRSGELFF
. TRBJ2-1 TRBD2 TRBV5-4 TGTGCCAGCAGCGAGACTAGCGGGAGGGCTTTGCATGAGCAGTTCTTC CASSETSGRALHEQFF
. TRBJ2-5 TRBD2 TRBV7-9 TGTGCCAGCAGCTTCTATAGACTAGCGGGACGAGGAGAGACCCAGTACTTC CASSFYRLAGRGETQYF
. TRBJ1-5 . TRBV19 TGTGCCAGTGAGGCCTTTAGCAATCAGCCCCAGCATTTT CASEAFSNQPQHF
. TRBJ1-1 . TRBV14 TGTGCCAGCAGCCAAGAGGCCTTGCCCCTTTCTGAAGCTTTCTTT CASSQEALPLSEAFF
. TRBJ2-7 TRBD2 TRBV28 TGTGCCAGCATCAAGACTAGCGGTCCCCACGACTACGAGCAGTACTTC CASIKTSGPHDYEQYF
. TRBJ2-7 TRBD2 TRBV20-1 TGCAGTGCTAGAGTATCGGGAGGGCAGTACTTC CSARVSGGQYF
. TRBJ2-1 TRBD2 TRBV5-4 TGTGCCAGCAGCCCTGGGACTAGCGGGAGAAATGAGCAGTTCTTC CASSPGTSGRNEQFF
few TRBJ1-1 . TRBV25-1 TGTGCCAGCAGTGATTTCCAGGGGAAGAGGGGTGAAGCTTTCTTT CASSDFQGKRGEAFF
few TRBJ2-7 TRBD1 TRBV5-1 TGCGCCAGCAGCACGACCCGGGACAGGGGACACGAGCAGTACTTC CASSTTRDRGHEQYF
few TRBJ2-1 . TRBV30 TGTGCCTGGAGTGTACAGGGAGCCGACAATGAGCAGTTCTTC CAWSVQGADNEQFF
few TRBJ2-2 . TRBV5-1 TGCGCCAGTCGTGGTCGGGGGACCGGGGAGCTGTTTTTT CASRGRGTGELFF
once TRBJ2-7 TRBD1 TRBV7-9 TGTGCCAGCAGCGACAGGGGGTGGTACGAGCAGTACTTC CASSDRGWYEQYF
. TRBJ1-2 TRBD1 TRBV24-1 TGTGCCACCAGTGACCCGGGACAGGACTCATTCTATGGCTACACCTTC CATSDPGQDSFYGYTF
. TRBJ1-2 TRBD1 TRBV5-1 TGCGCCAGCAGCTTCTGGACAGGGCCTATGGGGTATGGCTACACCTTC CASSFWTGPMGYGYTF
. TRBJ2-2 . TRBV19 TGTGCCAGTAGTCGTAGGGAGACCGGGGAGCTGTTTTTT CASSRRETGELFF
few TRBJ2-1 . TRBV7-9 TGTGCCAGCAGCTTAGGTCCAGGAATCAAGCAGTTCTTC CASSLGPGIKQFF
once TRBJ2-7 . TRBV6-5 TGTGCCAGCAGTCAGTCTCCCTTTTTTGAGCAGTACTTC CASSQSPFFEQYF
. TRBJ2-5 TRBD1 TRBV18 TGTGCCAGCTCACCAGGACAGGCCCAAGAGACCCAGTACTTC CASSPGQAQETQYF
. TRBJ2-5 TRBD2 TRBV10-2 TGCGCCAGCAGTGATTTGCGGGAGGAAAGAGAGACCCAGTACTTC CASSDLREERETQYF
. TRBJ2-1 . TRBV5-4 TGTGCCAGCAGCTTCAGGACAGAGCAGTTCTTC CASSFRTEQFF
. TRBJ2-3 TRBD2 TRBV6-2/TRBV6-3 TGTGCCAGCAGTTACCCCCCACTAGCGGGAGCTGTCAATACGCAGTATTTT CASSYPPLAGAVNTQYF
. TRBJ2-7 TRBD1 TRBV27 TGTGCCAGCGGGGACAGGGTGTACGAGCAGTACTTC CASGDRVYEQYF
few TRBJ1-2 . TRBV19 TGTGCCAGTACTTACCCGACAGGCTTGGGCTATGGCTACACCTTC CASTYPTGLGYGYTF
once TRBJ1-2 . TRBV18 TGTGCCAGCTCACCACAGACAGATGGCTACACCTTC CASSPQTDGYTF
. TRBJ1-5 . TRBV28 TGTGCCAGCAGGGGAGGTGAGCCCCTACGGCCCCAGCATTTT CASRGGEPLRPQHF
. TRBJ1-4 . TRBV5-1 TGCGCCAGCAGCTTGAACAGCCCCAGGCCTAATGAAAAACTGTTTTTT CASSLNSPRPNEKLFF
few TRBJ1-5 . TRBV11-2 TGTGCCAGCAGCTTAGATGGATCAGGGTTCGGTCAGCCCCAGCATTTT CASSLDGSGFGQPQHF
. TRBJ2-2 TRBD2 TRBV19 TGTGCCAGTAGTGGTTCGGGAGGGAACACCGGGGAGCTGTTTTTT CASSGSGGNTGELFF
once TRBJ2-1 TRBD2 TRBV2 TGTGCCAGCCGTGGGGTCCCTAGCGGGAGGGCCGATGAGCAGTTCTTC CASRGVPSGRADEQFF
. TRBJ2-1 . TRBV7-9 TGTGCCAGCAGCGGGGCAGATCACCATGAGCAGTTCTTC CASSGADHHEQFF
few TRBJ2-3 TRBD2 TRBV7-2 TGTGCCAGCTCCCTAAGCGGGGGCACAGATACGCAGTATTTT CASSLSGGTDTQYF
. TRBJ2-2 . TRBV12-3/TRBV12-4 TGTGCCAGCAGTCCCCGGAGAACCGGGGAGCTGTTTTTT CASSPRRTGELFF
. TRBJ1-3 . TRBV19 TGTGCGAGCTCAAACAGGGACCTTGGAAACACCATATATTTT CASSNRDLGNTIYF
. TRBJ1-6 . TRBV6-2/TRBV6-3 TGTGCCAGCAGTTACTCAACTGTCGGGACAAGCCATAATTCACCCCTCCACTTT CASSYSTVGTSHNSPLHF
once TRBJ1-4 TRBD1 TRBV28 TGTGCCAGCAGTCCGTGGACAGGGAGCAATGAAAAACTGTTTTTT CASSPWTGSNEKLFF
once TRBJ2-1 . TRBV5-4 TGTGCCAGCAGCTTATCGCAGGGGACCTACAATGAGCAGTTCTTC CASSLSQGTYNEQFF